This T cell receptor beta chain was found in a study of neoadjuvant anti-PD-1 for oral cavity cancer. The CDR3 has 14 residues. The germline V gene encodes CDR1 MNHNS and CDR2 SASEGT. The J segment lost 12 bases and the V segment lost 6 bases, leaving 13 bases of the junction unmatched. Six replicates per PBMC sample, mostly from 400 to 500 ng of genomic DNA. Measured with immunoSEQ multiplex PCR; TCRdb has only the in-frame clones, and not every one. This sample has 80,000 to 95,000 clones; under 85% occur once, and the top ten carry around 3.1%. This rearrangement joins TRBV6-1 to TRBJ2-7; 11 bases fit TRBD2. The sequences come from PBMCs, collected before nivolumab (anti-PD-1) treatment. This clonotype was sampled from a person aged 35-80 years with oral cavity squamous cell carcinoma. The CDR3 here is CASRPGLAAPEWYF. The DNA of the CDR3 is TGTGCCAGCAGGCCGGGACTAGCGGCTCCTGAGTGGTACTTC.